This note documents a single T cell receptor beta chain sequence. This clone has only a few counts. Its binding antigen is unknown. No much larger clonotype is one base removed from it; base qualities were not supplied. There are 13 amino acids in the CDR3, from cysteine to phenylalanine inclusive. Left in the record is the CDR3 DNA by itself, 39 bases read in frame from the first base. V loses 0 bases at its end and J loses 9 bases; junction bases beyond the gene matches: 3. CDR1 SGHNT and CDR2 YYREEE were looked up in the germline V gene (reference sequence). These data are taken from a study of beta chain features in type 1 diabetes (dated by TCRdb to about 2018). Context from the whole study: Patients and healthy donors did not differ in mean age, gender distribution, total cell number or subset yield. Whereas all 30 or so donors provided naive and central memory subsets, regulatory and stem cell-like memory subsets were isolated from just 8 patients and about 8 healthy donors. A total of about 100,000,000 sorted cells were examined across all samples, and RNA yield correlated strongly with the number of cells per subset. The study compared the TCRB repertoires of sorted circulating CD4+ T cell subsets in recently diagnosed type 1 diabetes patients with those in matched healthy donors.

The paper's findings and limits, for the study overall: Naive, central memory and regulatory TCRB repertoires appeared to be more alike among patients than among healthy donors. Because the HLA sub-analyses included only small numbers of individuals, any influence of HLA type on TCRB rearrangement was left unresolved. Because cDNA was sequenced instead of genomic DNA, activated cells with high expression could be over-represented, although the groups did not differ in activation or CD3 levels. Patients with type 1 diabetes made fewer insertions and deleted more nucleotides at VDJ recombination sites, implying thymic rearrangement abnormalities. PCR may preferentially amplify shorter templates, but because patient and control samples were amplified and corrected together, any resulting skew would affect both groups equally. In all four CD4+ subsets, TCRB CDR3 length was moderately but significantly shorter in type 1 diabetes patients.

From each donor, a single peripheral blood sample of 100 to 150 mL on average was drawn into heparinised tubes. Using a panel that included CD45RO, CCR7, CD25, CD127, CD95 and CD27, naive, central memory, regulatory and stem cell-like memory CD4+ T cells were sorted on a BD FACSAria II. Every sorted population had a purity above 95%. PBMCs were isolated immediately by Lymphoprep density gradient centrifugation and stained directly without culture. So that batch effects would be minimized, each experiment stained and sorted samples in pairs, pairing one healthy donor with one patient. The entire amount of isolated RNA was reverse transcribed using the High Capacity cDNA Reverse Transcription Kit, so the sequenced TCRB transcripts were expressed ones. Deep immunoSEQ sequencing was performed on naive, central memory and regulatory T cell samples, with an average of roughly 3.5 million total reads per sample. After sorted cells were lysed in RLT buffer, RNA was extracted with DNase-treated RNeasy Micro or Mini kits, with the choice depending on cell number. Each cell subset was processed separately to prevent cross-contamination, with patient and healthy donor samples processed together. Using the immunoSEQ multiplex PCR, TCRB sequences were amplified from cDNA into 87-bp fragments spanning the CDR3 region. Amplicons were sequenced on the Illumina HiSeq platform. Per the authors' processing: PCR bias was computationally corrected using synthetic template baselines, reads within Hamming distance 2 were collapsed, and singletons that could not be merged were discarded. Reads were aligned against IMGT to assign V, D and J genes, CDR3 length and insertions or deletions at six rearrangement sites. Within each subset, clonotype counts were normalized to sorted cell number, after which true diversity and Gini coefficients were computed with the tcR R package. The overlap coefficient, calculated on TCRB nucleotide sequences, was used to measure repertoire sharing. Out-of-frame TCRB sequences from naive cells were analyzed to stand in for the pre-selection repertoire. The source is immuneACCESS, and TCRdb retained only in-frame sequences with V and J called. Part of the clones is not carried over; for the studies checked, unresolved V genes explain less than half of this, and the remainder is unexplained. Clonal size and the V and J genes are those of that table, whereas D and trimming came from the DNA. The sample includes around 260,000 clones, with less than 30% observed a single time. 0.012% of the sample is held by the ten biggest clonotypes.

The TCR originated in a woman in her 30s with type 1 diabetes. The rearrangement joined TRBV5-4 to TRBJ2-1; TRBD2 aligns with 7 central bases. Sequencing was performed on naive CD4+ T cells from blood. The cell subset or site label for this specimen denotes: true naive CD4+ T cells. The CDR3 region: CASSLVTSIEQFF. The sequenced DNA is TGTGCCAGCAGCTTGGTGACTAGCATTGAGCAGTTCTTC.